Listed below are T cell receptor beta chains from one sample, sequenced in a study of breast tumors, draining lymph nodes, adjacent tissues. TCRdb reprocessed the multiplex PCR reads with MiXCR, giving one entry per CDR3 protein. The sample lists about 230,000 distinct CDR3 sequences, roughly 30% occurring once. The sequenced sample was axillary lymph node tissue. The receptors originated from a female donor with breast cancer. Some clones in this sample may be carry-over from other donors' samples. Each CDR3 is given with its conserved first and last residue. D genes are given only for firm matches. Not every row has a clone size; where given, it reads once, few, many or a size class.

d_call	clone_size	v_call	j_call	cdr3_nt	cdr3_aa
NA	NA	TRBV7-5	TRBJ2-3	NA	CISVPEASRDRRKASTDTQYF
TRBD1	NA	TRBV9	TRBJ1-1	TGTGCCAGCAGCTCCGGACAGGGCTATACGAACACTGAAGCTTTCTTT	CASSSGQGYTNTEAFF
NA	many	TRBV9	TRBJ1-4	TGTGCCAGCAGCCCCCGAGGGGGTAATGAAAAACTGTTTTTT	CASSPRGGNEKLFF
NA	many	TRBV28	TRBJ1-4	TGTGCCAGCAGCCCAACGGCCGTGGGTGAAAAACTGTTTTTT	CASSPTAVGEKLFF
NA	many	TRBV20-1	TRBJ1-5	TGCAGTGCTAGAGAAGGGCAGACCTATCAGCCCCAGCATTTT	CSAREGQTYQPQHF
NA	many	TRBV19	TRBJ2-6	TGTGCCAGTAGTATACACAGCTCTGGGGCCAACGTCCTGACTTTC	CASSIHSSGANVLTF
TRBD2	many	TRBV11-3	TRBJ2-3	TGTGCCAGCAGCTTAGGAGCCGGGAGGGCCCGCGATACGCAGTATTTT	CASSLGAGRARDTQYF
TRBD2	NA	TRBV27	TRBJ2-1	TGTGCCAGCAGTTGGTGGGGACTAGGAAATGAGCAGTTCTTC	CASSWWGLGNEQFF
NA	NA	TRBV6-1	TRBJ1-4	TGTGCCAGCAGTGAACTGAATGAAAAACTGTTTTTT	CASSELNEKLFF
NA	many	TRBV28	TRBJ1-6	TGTGCCAGCAGCATGGCGCGTATTAATTCACCCCTCCACTTT	CASSMARINSPLHF